This T cell receptor beta chain was captured by sequencing in a study of T cell responses to AZD1222 COVID-19 vaccine. Per germline, CDR1 MNHEY and CDR2 SVGAGI. V dropped 2 bases and J dropped 7; count of bases not matched to a gene: 7. The CDR3 totals 14 residues. Study results and caveats: Samples come after the peak T cell response, not at day 14. Mostly white British, mostly female donors; authors suggested clonal diversity may be underestimated.

Using immunoSEQ multiplex PCR, the repertoire was profiled, and TCRdb retains in-frame clones only, with some absent. The profile shows about 95,000 clones, approximately 91% of them singletons. About this clone itself: The antigen is undetermined.

The starting material was peripheral blood, obtained on day 0 of AZD1222 vaccination. The chain joins TRBV6-5 to TRBJ1-1, with 7 bases aligning to TRBD1. The TCR was taken from an adult in good health. The CDR3 loop is CASSYRGDRFEAFF. The CDR3, as DNA: TGTGCCAGCAGTTACCGTGGGGACAGATTTGAAGCTTTCTTT.